The clone carrying this T cell receptor (beta chain) was seen a few times. The junction and the germline gene differ at one end; a read error may be behind it. This CDR3 region has 12 residues. Germline V gene sequence: CDR1 MDHEN, CDR2 SYDVKM. One entry per CDR3 protein, called by TCRdb with MiXCR from the 5' RACE reads. The sample has around 400,000 distinct CDR3 sequences; around 10% are singletons. This specimen comes from a study of T cells after yellow fever vaccination. The receptor was derived from a man aged 18 to 30 who received the YFV17D yellow fever vaccine. This material consisted of PBMCs, taken on the day of the first yellow fever vaccination. The chain links TRBV28 to TRBJ1-1; D unclear. CDR3 protein: CASSDLNTEAFF. CDR3 DNA sequence: TGCGCCAGCAGTGACCTGAACACTGAAGCTTTCTTT.